This T cell receptor (beta chain) comes out of a study of shared clonotypes between healthy human individuals. Using immunoSEQ multiplex PCR, the repertoire was profiled, and TCRdb retains in-frame clones only, with some absent. In the table there are millions of clones, 90% to 95% of which are singletons. On this clone: Other DNA sequences from this sample encode an identical CDR3 as well.

Sequences were obtained from naive CD4+ T cells from PBMCs. Described subset: CD45RA+ positively selected. This sequence originates from a man aged 18 to 30 in good health. Some clones in this sample may be carry-over from other donors' samples.

This chain's CDR3 is CASSPSGRAYEQYF. CDR3 coding DNA: TGTGCCAGCAGTCCAAGCGGGAGGGCCTACGAGCAGTACTTC. The J gene is TRBJ2-7, the V gene TRBV5-4; 10 positions match TRBD2. This CDR3 region has 14 residues. Germline loops: CDR1 SGHNT, CDR2 YYREEE (reference sequence). After removal of 5 bases from V and 2 bases from J, the junction contained 4 bases not matched to a gene.